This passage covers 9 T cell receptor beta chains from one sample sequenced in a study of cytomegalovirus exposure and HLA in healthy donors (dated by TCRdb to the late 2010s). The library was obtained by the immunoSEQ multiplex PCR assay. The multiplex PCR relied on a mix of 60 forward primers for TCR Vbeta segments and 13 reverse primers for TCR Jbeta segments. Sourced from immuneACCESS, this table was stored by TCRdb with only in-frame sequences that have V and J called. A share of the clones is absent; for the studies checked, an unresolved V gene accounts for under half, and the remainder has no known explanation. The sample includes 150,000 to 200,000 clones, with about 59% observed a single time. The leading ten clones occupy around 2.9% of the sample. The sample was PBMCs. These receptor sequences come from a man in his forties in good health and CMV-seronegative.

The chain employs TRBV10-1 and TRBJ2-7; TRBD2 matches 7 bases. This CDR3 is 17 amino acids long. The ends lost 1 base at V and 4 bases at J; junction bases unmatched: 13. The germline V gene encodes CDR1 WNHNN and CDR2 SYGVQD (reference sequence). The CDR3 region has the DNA TGCGCCAGCAGTGAGTACGGCCGGGCTGGGGACTATTACGAGCAGTACTTC. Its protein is CASSEYGRAGDYYEQYF.

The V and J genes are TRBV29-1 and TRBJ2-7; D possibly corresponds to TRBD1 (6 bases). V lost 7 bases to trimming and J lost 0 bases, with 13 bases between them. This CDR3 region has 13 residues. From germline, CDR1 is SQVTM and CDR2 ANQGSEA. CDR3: CSARTVSSYEQYF. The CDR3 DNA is TGCAGCGCCCGGACAGTGAGCTCCTACGAGCAGTACTTC.

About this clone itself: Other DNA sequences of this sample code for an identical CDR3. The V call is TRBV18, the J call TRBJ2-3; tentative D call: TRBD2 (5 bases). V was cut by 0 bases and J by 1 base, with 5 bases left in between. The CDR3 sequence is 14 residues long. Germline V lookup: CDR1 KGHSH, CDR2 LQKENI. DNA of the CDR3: TGTGCCAGCTCACCACCGGAGGGCACAGATACGCAGTATTTT. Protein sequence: CASSPPEGTDTQYF. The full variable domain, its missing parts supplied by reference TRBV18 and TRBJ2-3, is NAGVMQNPRHLVRRRGQEARLRCSPMKGHSHVYWYRQLPEEGLKFMVYLQKENIIDESGMPKERFSAEFPKEGPSILRIQQVVRGDSAAYFCASSPPEGTDTQYFGPGTRLTVL.

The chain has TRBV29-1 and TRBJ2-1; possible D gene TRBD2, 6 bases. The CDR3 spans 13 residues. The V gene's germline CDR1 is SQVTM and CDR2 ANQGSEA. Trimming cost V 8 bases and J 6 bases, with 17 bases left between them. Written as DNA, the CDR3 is TGCAGCACTTGGTCGCTAGCGAGCAATGAGCAGTTCTTC. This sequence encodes CSTWSLASNEQFF.

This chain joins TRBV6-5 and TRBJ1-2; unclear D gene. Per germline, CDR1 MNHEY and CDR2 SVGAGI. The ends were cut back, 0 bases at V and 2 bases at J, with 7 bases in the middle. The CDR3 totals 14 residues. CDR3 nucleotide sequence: TGTGCCAGCAGTTACTCGGGCGGGAACTATGGCTACACCTTC. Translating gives CASSYSGGNYGYTF.

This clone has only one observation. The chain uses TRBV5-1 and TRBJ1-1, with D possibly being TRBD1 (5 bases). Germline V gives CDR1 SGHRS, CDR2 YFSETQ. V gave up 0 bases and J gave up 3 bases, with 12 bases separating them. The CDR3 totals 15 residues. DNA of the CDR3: TGCGCCAGCAGCTTGGATGTCAGGGTGGACACTGAAGCTTTCTTT. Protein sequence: CASSLDVRVDTEAFF.

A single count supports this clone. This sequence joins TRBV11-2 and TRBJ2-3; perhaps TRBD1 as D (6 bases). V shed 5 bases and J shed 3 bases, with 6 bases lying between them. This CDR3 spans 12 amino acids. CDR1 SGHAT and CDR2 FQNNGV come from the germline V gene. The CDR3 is CASSQGTDTQYF. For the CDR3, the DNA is TGTGCCAGCAGCCAGGGGACAGATACGCAGTATTTT.

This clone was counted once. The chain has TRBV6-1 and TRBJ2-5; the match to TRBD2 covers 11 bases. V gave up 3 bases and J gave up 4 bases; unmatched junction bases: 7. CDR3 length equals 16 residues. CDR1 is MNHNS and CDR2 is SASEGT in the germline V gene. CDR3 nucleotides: TGTGCCAGCAGTGACCATTTGACTAGCGGGGTAGAGACCCAGTACTTC. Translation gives CASSDHLTSGVETQYF.

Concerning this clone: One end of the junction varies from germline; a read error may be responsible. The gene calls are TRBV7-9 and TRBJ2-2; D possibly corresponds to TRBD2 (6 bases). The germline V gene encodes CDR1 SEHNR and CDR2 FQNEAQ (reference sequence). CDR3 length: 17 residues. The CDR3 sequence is CSSSLGGTGSGTGELFF. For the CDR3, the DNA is TGTTCCAGCAGCTTAGGAGGGACTGGAAGTGGAACCGGGGAGCTGTTTTTT.